Following are 11 T cell receptor beta chains from one sample sequenced in a study of CD8+ T cells in alopecia areata. RNA extraction and reverse transcription yielded cDNA as sequencing template. TCRdb keeps only in-frame clones here, not all; method: immunoSEQ multiplex PCR. The sample yields some 130,000 clones, approximately 49% seen once. The source material was CD8+ T cells sorted from blood, sampled at week 0. The receptors were sampled from a human donor with alopecia areata.

The J gene is TRBJ2-7, the V gene TRBV27; 8 positions agree with TRBD1. This CDR3 is built from 15 residues. V shed 5 bases, J shed 2 bases, and the junction held 8 bases outside the gene matches. Germline CDR1 reads MNHEY; CDR2 reads SMNVEV (reference sequence). The CDR3 nucleotides read TGTGCCAGCAGTCTCCTCGGGACAGGCCCCTACGAGCAGTACTTC. Translation: CASSLLGTGPYEQYF.

The chain couples TRBV13 to TRBJ2-7, with 8 nucleotides matching TRBD1. V shed 5 bases and J 3 bases; nucleotides not matched to a gene: 6. Germline lookup yields CDR1 PRHDT and CDR2 FYEKMQ (reference sequence). The CDR3 is 14 residues long. CDR3 region: CASSRQGKFYEQYF. For the CDR3, the DNA is TGTGCCAGCAGCCGACAGGGGAAGTTCTACGAGCAGTACTTC.

This clone was seen a few times. V usage is TRBV13 and J usage is TRBJ2-1; TRBD1 matches 10 bases. V gave up 5 bases and J gave up 4 bases; unmatched junction bases: 5. The CDR3 is 15 residues long. In germline, CDR1 is PRHDT, CDR2 FYEKMQ (reference sequence). This CDR3 reads CASSLGQGRYNEQFF. In DNA form, the CDR3 reads TGTGCCAGCAGCCTGGGACAGGGGCGGTACAATGAGCAGTTCTTC.

This clone is a singleton in its sample. This chain connects TRBV4-3 to TRBJ2-5; TRBD1 might be the D (6 bases). CDR1 LGHNA and CDR2 YSLEER come from the germline V gene. With 2 bases removed from V and 5 bases from J, the gap between germline ends came to 15 bases. This CDR3 spans 15 amino acids. Here the CDR3 DNA reads TGCGCCAGCAGCCAACTCCGGGACAACGGGGAGACCCAGTACTTC. Translating gives CASSQLRDNGETQYF.

CDR3 amino acids: CASSRDGNQPQHF. In DNA, the CDR3 is TGTGCCAGTAGCAGGGACGGCAATCAGCCCCAGCATTTT. The chain has TRBV19 and TRBJ1-5, with D perhaps TRBD1 (5 bases). V was shortened by 6 bases and J by 2 bases, with 8 bases between the two germline ends. CDR3 length: 13 residues. Germline V lookup: CDR1 LNHDA, CDR2 SQIVND (reference sequence).

This clone was picked up a small number of times. V usage is TRBV2 and J usage is TRBJ2-1; D possibly corresponds to TRBD2 (6 bases). The germline V gene encodes CDR1 SNHLY and CDR2 FYNNEI. The CDR3 sequence is 15 residues long. V was cut by 6 bases and J by 4 bases, with 16 bases left in between. The CDR3 DNA reads TGTGCCAGCAGCCGGGACTCCTGGGGGTACAATGAGCAGTTCTTC. The encoded protein is CASSRDSWGYNEQFF.

The J gene is TRBJ2-5, the V gene TRBV6-5, with 9 bases that match TRBD1. CDR1 MNHEY and CDR2 SVGAGI come from the germline V gene. This CDR3 spans 13 amino acids. With V trimmed by 2 bases and J by 7 bases, 2 bases remained unmatched. The CDR3 DNA reads TGTGCCAGCAGTTACGAGGGACAGGGGACCCAGTACTTC. It specifies CASSYEGQGTQYF.

V is TRBV7-8 and J is TRBJ2-6; 7 bases match TRBD1. The CDR3 has 17 amino acids. The germline CDR1 and CDR2 sequences are SGHVS and FQNEAQ. Trimming cost V 2 bases and J 2 bases; bases outside gene matches: 6. Here the CDR3 reads CASSLKGALTGANVLTF. As DNA, the CDR3 is TGTGCCAGCAGCTTAAAGGGGGCGCTTACTGGGGCCAACGTCCTGACTTTC.

J is TRBJ1-2 and V is TRBV12-5; 7 nucleotides agree with TRBD1. Germline V gives CDR1 LGHNT, CDR2 FRNRAP. The CDR3 is made up of 12 amino acids. Trimming cost V 4 bases and J 5 bases; bases outside gene matches: 1. In DNA form, the CDR3 reads TGTGCTAGTGGTTCGGGACAGTATGGCTACACCTTC. This gives the protein CASGSGQYGYTF.

V and J are TRBV9 and TRBJ1-2, with 8 bases matching TRBD1. This CDR3 contains 16 residues. V shed 1 base and J 3 bases; nucleotides not matched to a gene: 8. Germline V lookup: CDR1 SGDLS, CDR2 YYNGEE. The CDR3 nucleotides read TGTGCCAGCAGCGTATCCAACAGGGGGGCCGACTATGGCTACACCTTC. It is translated as CASSVSNRGADYGYTF.

The genes are TRBV7-9 and TRBJ2-1; D is perhaps TRBD1 or TRBD2 (5 bases each). The CDR3 contains 12 residues. CDR1 and CDR2 from the germline V gene are SEHNR and FQNEAQ (reference sequence). With 6 bases removed from V and 7 bases from J, the gap between germline ends came to 10 bases. The CDR3 is CASRRGVNEQFF. The CDR3 bases are TGTGCCAGCAGAAGAGGGGTGAATGAGCAGTTCTTC.